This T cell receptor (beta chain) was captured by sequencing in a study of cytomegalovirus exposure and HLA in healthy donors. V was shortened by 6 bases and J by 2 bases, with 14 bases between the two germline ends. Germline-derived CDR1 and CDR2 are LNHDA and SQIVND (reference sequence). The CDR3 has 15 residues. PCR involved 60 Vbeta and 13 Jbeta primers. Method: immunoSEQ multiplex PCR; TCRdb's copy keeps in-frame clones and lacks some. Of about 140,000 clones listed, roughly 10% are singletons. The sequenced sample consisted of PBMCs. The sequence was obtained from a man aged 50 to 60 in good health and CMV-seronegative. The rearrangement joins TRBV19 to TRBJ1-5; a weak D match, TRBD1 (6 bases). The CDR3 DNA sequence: TGTGCCAGTAGCAAACAGGGTGGGCGCAATCAGCCCCAGCATTTT. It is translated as CASSKQGGRNQPQHF.